The source of this T cell receptor (beta chain) is a study of blood T cell repertoires in COVID-19. Germline assignment: CDR1 MDHEN and CDR2 SYDVKM. CDR3 length equals 14 residues. V dropped 4 bases and J dropped 2 bases, with 11 bases sitting between them. Sequenced by immunoSEQ multiplex PCR; TCRdb stores in-frame clones only, minus some. The sample holds some 76,000 clones, roughly 87% seen once. The chain combines TRBV28 with TRBJ2-5; a weak D match, TRBD1 (7 bases). The TCR originated in a woman in her late teens or twenties with acute or convalescent COVID-19. What was sequenced was peripheral blood. CDR3 nucleotides: TGTGCCAGCAGTTCCGGGGGACAGCAAGAGACCCAGTACTTC. Translating gives CASSSGGQQETQYF. Full variable domain (remainder filled in from reference TRBV28 and TRBJ2-5): DVKVTQSSRYLVKRTGEKVFLECVQDMDHENMFWYRQDPGLGLRLIYFSYDVKMKEKGDIPEGYSVSREKKERFSLILESASTNQTSMYLCASSSGGQQETQYFGPGTRLLVL.